These 4 T cell receptor beta chains originate from one sample sequenced in a study of CXCR3-negative and CXCR3-positive naive CD8 T cells. Study-level results: Naive cells with CXCR3 showed TRB CDR3s that were more hydrophobic than those in CXCR3-negative naive cells.

The antigens of these receptors remain unknown. The authors prepared UMI-labeled TRB cDNA libraries by 5' RACE. TCRdb derives one entry per CDR3 protein from the 5' RACE reads, leaving out DNA. This sample's table has roughly 65,000 distinct CDR3 sequences. The sequenced sample consisted of naive CXCR3+ CD8+ T cells from blood. The subset: CD45RO-CCR7+CD27+CD95- naive CD8+ T cells expressing CXCR3 (TNR3+). The receptors originated from a human donor in good health. Some clones in this sample may be carry-over from other donors' samples.

The V gene is TRBV6-2 or TRBV6-3, the J gene TRBJ2-1; checking the TCRdb D call of TRBD1 is not possible without DNA. Germline loops: CDR1 MNHEY, CDR2 SVGEGT. There are 14 residues in the CDR3. This chain's CDR3 is CASSYEGAYNEQFF.

This chain connects TRBV5-5 to TRBJ2-7. Germline V gene sequence: CDR1 SGHKS, CDR2 YYEKEE (reference sequence). There are 14 residues in the CDR3. The CDR3 sequence is CASSSGQDSLEQYF.

This chain uses TRBV12-5 with TRBJ2-5; the D call of TRBD2 rests on TCRdb alone, since no DNA is present to check it. This CDR3 has 13 amino acids. The germline CDR1 and CDR2 sequences are LGHNT and FRNRAP. The CDR3 sequence is CASARLAKETQYF.

The V call is TRBV9, the J call TRBJ2-2; TCRdb designates TRBD1, a call that cannot be tested without DNA. The CDR3 is 14 residues long. Germline V gives CDR1 SGDLS, CDR2 YYNGEE. This CDR3 is CASSVQGDTGELFF.